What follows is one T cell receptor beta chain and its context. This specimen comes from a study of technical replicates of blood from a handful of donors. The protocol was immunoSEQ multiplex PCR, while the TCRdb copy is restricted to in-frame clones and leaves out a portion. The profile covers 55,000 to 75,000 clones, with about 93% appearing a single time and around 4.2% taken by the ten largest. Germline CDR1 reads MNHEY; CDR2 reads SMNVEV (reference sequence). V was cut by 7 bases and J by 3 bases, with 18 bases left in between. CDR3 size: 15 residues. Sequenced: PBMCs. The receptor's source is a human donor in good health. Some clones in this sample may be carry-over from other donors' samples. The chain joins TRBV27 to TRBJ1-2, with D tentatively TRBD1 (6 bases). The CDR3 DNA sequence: TGTGCCAGCAACCCAGGGTGGGGGCTACACTATGGCTACACCTTC. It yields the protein CASNPGWGLHYGYTF.